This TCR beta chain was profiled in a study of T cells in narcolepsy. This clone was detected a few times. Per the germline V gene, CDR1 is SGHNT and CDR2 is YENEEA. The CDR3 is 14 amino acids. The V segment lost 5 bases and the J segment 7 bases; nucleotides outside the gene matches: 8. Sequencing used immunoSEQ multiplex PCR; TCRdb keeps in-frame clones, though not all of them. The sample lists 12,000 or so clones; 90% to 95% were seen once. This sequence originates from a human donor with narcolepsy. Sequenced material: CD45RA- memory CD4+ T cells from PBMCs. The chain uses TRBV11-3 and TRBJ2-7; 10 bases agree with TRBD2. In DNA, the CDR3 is TGTGCCAGCAGCCCCCTAGCGGGAGCTCTAGAGCAGTACTTC. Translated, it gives CASSPLAGALEQYF.